This T cell receptor beta chain was captured in a study of cytomegalovirus exposure and HLA in healthy donors. This CDR3 is built from 17 residues. Germline CDR1 and CDR2: SGHVS and FNYEAQ. Trimming took 5 bases from V and 1 from J, leaving 20 bases between them. Healthy bone marrow donors formed the donor group. A multiplex PCR was run with 60 Vbeta primers and 13 Jbeta primers. Some clones are missing from TCRdb's copy, which holds only in-frame ones; the method was immunoSEQ multiplex PCR. The table shows about 82,000 clones, with 70% to 80% occurring only once. The sequenced sample was PBMCs. This receptor was obtained from a human donor in good health. The chain employs TRBV7-6 and TRBJ2-5; no clear D. The CDR3 DNA reads TGTGCCAGCAGCCCCCCGTCAGACACCCTTTTCCAAGAGACCCAGTACTTC. Translation: CASSPPSDTLFQETQYF.